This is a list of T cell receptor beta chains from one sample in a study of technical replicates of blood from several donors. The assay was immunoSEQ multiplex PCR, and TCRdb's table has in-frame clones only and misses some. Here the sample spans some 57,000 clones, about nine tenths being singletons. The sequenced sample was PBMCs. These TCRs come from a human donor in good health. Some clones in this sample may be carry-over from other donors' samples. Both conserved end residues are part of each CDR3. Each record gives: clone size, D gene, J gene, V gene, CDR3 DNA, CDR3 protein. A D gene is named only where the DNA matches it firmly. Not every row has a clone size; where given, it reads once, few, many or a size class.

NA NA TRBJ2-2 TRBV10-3 TGTGCCATCAGCGACGGGGCCGGGGAGCTGTTTTTT CAISDGAGELFF
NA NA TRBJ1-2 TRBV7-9 TGTGCCAGCAGCACAAGGACAGCCTATGGCTACACCTTC CASSTRTAYGYTF
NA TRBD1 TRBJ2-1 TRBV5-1 TGCGCCAGCAGCCACGGGGACAGGGCCTACAATGAGCAGTTCTTC CASSHGDRAYNEQFF
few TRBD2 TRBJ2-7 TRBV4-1 TGCGCCAGCAGCCAAATCCCGGGACTAGCGGGGGAAACCTACGAGCAGTACTTC CASSQIPGLAGETYEQYF
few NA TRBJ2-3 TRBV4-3 TGCGCCAGCAGCCAAGGCCAGCTAGTCACAGATACGCAGTATTTT CASSQGQLVTDTQYF
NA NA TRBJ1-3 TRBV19 TGTGCCAGTACCCTGGGGGCAAACTCTGGAAACACCATATATTTT CASTLGANSGNTIYF
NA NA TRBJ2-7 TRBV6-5 TGTGCCAGCAGTTTCTCTAACGAGCAGTACTTC CASSFSNEQYF
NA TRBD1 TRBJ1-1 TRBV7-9 TGTGCCAGCAGCGAGGGACAGGGGGACACTGAAGCTTTCTTT CASSEGQGDTEAFF
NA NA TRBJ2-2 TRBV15 TGTGCCACAAAAACAGGGGGGGTATCCGGGGAGCTGTTTTTT CATKTGGVSGELFF
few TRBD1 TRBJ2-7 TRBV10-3 TGTGCCATCAGTGAAGAACGGACAGGGGTAAATGAGCAGTACTTC CAISEERTGVNEQYF
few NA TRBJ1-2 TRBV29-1 TGCAGCGTTGATGGGGAGGCGGGGGTCGGTTTCGGCTATGGCTACACCTTC CSVDGEAGVGFGYGYTF